The clone carrying this T cell receptor beta chain appeared a few times. Its antigen is currently unknown. Measured with immunoSEQ multiplex PCR; TCRdb has only the in-frame clones, and not every one. The table includes about 350,000 clones, about 91% detected once. The data derive from a study of Ad26.COV2.S vaccination and SARS-CoV-2 variants. General study findings and limits: Reportedly, spike-specific CD8+ and CD4+ T cell responses achieved substantial breadth once vaccination had taken place. Compared with placebo recipients, vaccine recipients had higher spike-specific TCR breadth. Comparable non-spike TCR breadth was observed in vaccine and placebo recipients. From the TCR breadth and depth analyses, total T cell responses may have been underestimated.

The CDR3 has 14 amino acids. The ends lost 10 bases at V and 6 bases at J; junction bases unmatched: 7. Germline CDR1 is MNHEY and CDR2 is SVGAGI. This TCR was recovered from a human donor who had recovered from COVID-19. The chain recombines TRBV6-5 with TRBJ2-1; TRBD1 matches at 12 bases. The input for sequencing was peripheral blood, taken after recovery from COVID-19. The CDR3 DNA sequence: TGTGCCACCTTAGGGACAGGGGGCCGCAATGAGCAGTTCTTC. It yields the protein CATLGTGGRNEQFF.